A selection of T cell receptor beta chains follows, all from one sample in a study of beta chain features in type 1 diabetes. TCRdb keeps only in-frame clones here, not all; method: immunoSEQ multiplex PCR. The sample has 90,000 to 110,000 clones, roughly 43% seen once. The sample was stem cell memory CD4+ T cells from blood. The receptors originated from a woman between 18 and 29 years old in good health. CDR3s leave out the opening cysteine and the closing phenylalanine or tryptophan. The order of the fields is J gene, CDR3 length, V gene, CDR3 protein.

TRBJ1-1,12,TRBV7-9,ASSVDRIAGEAF
TRBJ1-5,13,TRBV6-5,ASSASDRVEWPQH
TRBJ1-4,12,TRBV15,ATSRDRLGEKLF
TRBJ2-2,14,TRBV9,ASSGSGRANTGELF
TRBJ2-7,14,TRBV28,ASSLGVRRLAFEQY
TRBJ2-3,10,TRBV18,ASSPSLETQY
TRBJ2-3,14,TRBV7-9,ASSQGTSGKADTQY
TRBJ1-5,13,TRBV5-6,ASSLATGGILPQH
TRBJ2-1,15,TRBV7-9,ASSPPRGLAGYNEQF
TRBJ2-1,17,TRBV18,ASSPTTSSRGLLYNEQF
TRBJ2-1,9,TRBV5-1,ASSLGNEQF
TRBJ2-7,9,TRBV7-9,ASSSNYEQY
TRBJ2-2,14,TRBV6-4,ASSSSGGSGTGELF
TRBJ2-7,12,TRBV5-5,ASSRGTGNYEQY
TRBJ1-2,9,TRBV30,AWNGQGGYT
TRBJ2-1,12,TRBV29-1,SVEPAPQGMGQF
TRBJ2-7,13,TRBV7-9,ASRGIGQGGYEQY
TRBJ2-5,11,TRBV9,ASSMDLQETQY
TRBJ1-2,11,TRBV7-8,ASSTRDTYGYT
TRBJ1-2,12,TRBV5-4,ASSLDSRGYGYT
TRBJ2-3,11,TRBV7-8,ASSGRAGDTQY
TRBJ2-1,13,TRBV28,ASSFSRTGGNEQF
TRBJ2-3,15,TRBV28,ASSPRRGTRAGDTQY
TRBJ2-2,13,TRBV12-5,ASGSGQGGTGELF
TRBJ2-3,12,TRBV7-3,ASSLGGREDTQY
TRBJ2-7,12,TRBV14,ASSPRDIPWEQY
TRBJ1-5,9,TRBV20-1,SASRNQPQH
TRBJ2-1,13,TRBV9,ASSALAQINNEQF
TRBJ1-5,11,TRBV18,ASSPTANQPQH
TRBJ1-5,13,TRBV27,ASSLSGTARQPQH
TRBJ2-7,13,TRBV7-2,ASSLVSWQTYEQY
TRBJ1-2,12,TRBV2,ASRAGTAASGYT
TRBJ1-2,12,TRBV28,ASSLWGPGYGYT
TRBJ2-7,13,TRBV6-5,ASSTRQGAKYEQY
TRBJ2-1,11,TRBV6-5,ASSYLAENEQF
TRBJ2-6,13,TRBV30,AWILRGQGPNVLT
TRBJ2-1,12,TRBV18,ASSPLQGDNEQF
TRBJ2-7,17,TRBV18,ASSPLRNSLLAGSYEQY
TRBJ1-2,10,TRBV29-1,SVVSGSYGYT
TRBJ1-1,12,TRBV29-1,SVDRAYMNTEAF
TRBJ2-1,13,TRBV6-1,ASKGGTSGHNEQF
TRBJ2-1,13,TRBV7-9,ASSSSGRGNNEQF
TRBJ2-3,14,TRBV5-6,ASSFYSLAGKGTQY
TRBJ2-7,16,TRBV21-1,ASSKPKHGQVGNYEQY
TRBJ2-1,11,TRBV11-2,ASSLGRNNEQF
TRBJ2-2,16,TRBV11-2,ASSLFSSGSGFTGELF
TRBJ1-3,14,TRBV5-1,ASSETGPSSGNTIY
TRBJ1-2,13,TRBV6-5,ASSGGRGRLYGYT
TRBJ1-2,12,TRBV7-9,ASSEDTFLWGYT
TRBJ1-5,15,TRBV7-9,ASSSDHGEGFNQPQH
TRBJ2-1,13,TRBV18,ASSPRDRVINEQF
TRBJ2-6,13,TRBV28,ASSSYPGTANVLT
TRBJ1-5,15,TRBV9,ASNFPQGGRNNQPQH
TRBJ1-2,11,TRBV7-3,ASSLRQDYGYT
TRBJ2-7,7,TRBV6-6,ATGRRQY